The T cell receptor (beta chain) described here comes from a study of T cells in Graves' hyperthyroidism and ophthalmopathy (dated by TCRdb to about 2019). With respect to the entire study: Peripheral blood samples were taken at initial diagnosis, before any treatment was given. To identify distinguishing TCR V-J signatures, a discovery cohort of about 100 patients was used, comprising 40 to 45 with Graves' ophthalmopathy and roughly 60 with stable Graves' hyperthyroidism. Whether ophthalmopathy could be predicted prospectively was tested in an independent validation cohort made up of 18 to 20 hyperthyroidism patients plus 17 patients who later progressed to ophthalmopathy. The 75 to 100 discovery patients were divided at random into training and test sets in a 7:3 ratio. In more than five Graves' hyperthyroidism patients, the study also compared T-cell repertoires from thyroid tissue with T-cell repertoires from blood. After sampling, hyperthyroidism patients received methimazole starting at 30 mg daily, and ophthalmopathy patients received high-dose intravenous methylprednisolone. The paper reports TCR Vbeta CDR3 sequencing of some 140 peripheral blood samples: some 41 ophthalmopathy, under 80 hyperthyroidism and 17 progressor patients.

Ophthalmopathy patients had moderately to severely active disease, Clinical Activity Score of at least 3, NOSPECS grade of at least 4, and duration under 3 months. Any patient with an uncontrolled infection, another autoimmune disease, pregnancy or lactation was excluded. Diagnoses were established on the basis of clinical symptoms, serum thyroxine and TRAb, thyroid ultrasound, and orbital computed tomography. PBMCs were isolated from about 9.2 ml of fresh peripheral blood by Ficoll-Paque density gradient centrifugation. Total RNA was extracted using Trizol reagent, and RNA quality was assessed on an Agilent 2100 Bioanalyzer. The germline V gene (reference sequence) specifies LNHDA as CDR1 and SQIVND as CDR2. V drops 1 base and J drops 5 bases, leaving 8 bases in between. Its CDR3 holds 13 amino acids, cysteine through phenylalanine. The only DNA kept is the CDR3, 39 bases in frame from the first base.

Broader findings and caveats from the paper: Sample size was not statistically predetermined, and investigators were not blinded to group allocation. Most expanded thyroid clonotypes (frequency above 0.001) were also detected in blood, suggesting blood repertoires may reflect thyroid immune responses. In validation, the model predicted progression to ophthalmopathy a median of roughly 6.5 months before onset, with about 64% sensitivity and about 72% specificity. Ophthalmopathy was separated from stable hyperthyroidism by a 13 V-J signature model, with 85% to 90% sensitivity and just over 81% specificity obtained in cross-validation and 80%/75% obtained in testing.

The table lists this clonotype with a few counts. Its antigen is currently not known. No base quality values were provided; no much bigger clone lies one nucleotide off. The TCR beta CDR3 regions were amplified from the RNA transcripts. For the first round of RT-PCR on the TCR CDR3, the HTBI primer set was used together with the Qiagen OneStep RT-PCR kit. A second multiplex PCR round built the libraries, followed by size selection and purification. The libraries were sequenced on an Illumina HiSeq2000 using paired-end 100 bp reads. As for how the authors treated the data: SOAPnuke was used to process the raw data, with reads discarded if the reads contained adapters or uncalled bases, had a mean Phred below 15, or lacked an exact constant-primer or identifier match. High-quality paired reads were merged using COPE v1.2.5, and each unique nucleotide sequence was defined as a clonotype. MiTCR v1.1 was used to align the clonotypes against IMGT TRBV, TRBD and TRBJ reference segments. Only V-J combinations with frequency above 0.0001, covering about 99% of repertoires, were analysed. The TCS score was defined as the ratio of F50 (clonal expansion) to E x V (chaos), calculated using BLOSUM62-based TCRdist between CDR3 peptides within each V-J. Welch's t-statistics and random forest reduced around 510 V-J features to about 12, which were used in a naive Bayes classifier (R e1071). In-frame beta chains were kept once TCRdb had trimmed the public reads at Q25 with fastp and called clones with MiXCR. One record per CDR3 amino acid sequence lists the most common genes and DNA. TCRdb assigned the V and J calls; the authors' analysis was not used. The sample has fewer than 750,000 distinct CDR3 sequences on record, 14% of them singletons. The ten largest account for around 12% of the sample.

This chain is built from TRBV19 and TRBJ1-1, with the D gene not clear enough to name. The sequencing input was blood. This clonotype was obtained from a woman in her fifties or sixties with Graves' ophthalmopathy. The CDR3 region has the sequence CASSIGGLTEAFF. The DNA is as follows: TGTGCCAGTAGTATAGGTGGACTGACTGAAGCTTTCTTT. With all but the CDR3 taken from the reference TRBV19 and TRBJ1-1 genes, the full variable domain is: DGGITQSPKYLFRKEGQNVTLSCEQNLNHDAMYWYRQDPGQGLRLIYYSQIVNDFQKGDIAEGYSVSREKKESFPLTVTSAQKNPTAFYLCASSIGGLTEAFFGQGTRLTVV.